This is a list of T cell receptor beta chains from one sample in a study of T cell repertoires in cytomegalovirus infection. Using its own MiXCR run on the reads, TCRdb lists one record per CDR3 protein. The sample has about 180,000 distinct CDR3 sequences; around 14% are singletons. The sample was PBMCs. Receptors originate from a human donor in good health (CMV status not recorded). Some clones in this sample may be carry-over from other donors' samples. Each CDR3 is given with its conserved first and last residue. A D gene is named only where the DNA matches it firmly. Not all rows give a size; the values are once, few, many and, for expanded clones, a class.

CDR3: CSAQSGSNQETQYF
DNA: TGCAGTGCACAGAGCGGGAGTAACCAAGAGACCCAGTACTTC
length: 14
D: TRBD2
V: TRBV20-1
size: few
J: TRBJ2-5

CDR3: CASSSGQGRPQHF
DNA: TGTGCCAGCAGCTCGGGACAGGGAAGGCCCCAGCATTTT
length: 13
D: TRBD1
V: TRBV7-2
size: many
J: TRBJ1-5

CDR3: CSARGPTTRGNTGELFF
DNA: TGCAGTGCTAGGGGACCCACCACTCGAGGGAACACCGGGGAGCTGTTTTTT
length: 17
D: NA
V: TRBV20-1
size: few
J: TRBJ2-2

CDR3: CASSWGQGNQPQHF
DNA: TGTGCCAGCAGTTGGGGACAGGGGAATCAGCCCCAGCATTTT
length: 14
D: TRBD1
V: TRBV28
size: many
J: TRBJ1-5

CDR3: CASSLGRVAGANVLTF
DNA: TGCGCCAGCAGCTTGGGGCGGGTAGCTGGGGCCAACGTCCTGACTTTC
length: 16
D: NA
V: TRBV5-1
size: NA
J: TRBJ2-6

CDR3: CASTLEAGGKDTQYF
DNA: TGTGCCAGCACTCTCGAGGCAGGGGGTAAAGATACGCAGTATTTT
length: 15
D: TRBD1
V: TRBV6-5
size: few
J: TRBJ2-3

CDR3: CASTYGRPNNEQFF
DNA: TGTGCCAGCACCTACGGAAGACCAAACAATGAGCAGTTCTTC
length: 14
D: NA
V: TRBV6-2/TRBV6-3
size: many
J: TRBJ2-1

CDR3: CASRDSQYTEAFF
DNA: TGTGCCAGCAGGGACAGCCAGTACACTGAAGCTTTCTTT
length: 13
D: TRBD1
V: TRBV10-3
size: NA
J: TRBJ1-1

CDR3: CASRNRDSENTGELFF
DNA: TGTGCCAGCAGAAACCGGGACAGCGAAAACACCGGGGAGCTGTTTTTT
length: 16
D: TRBD1
V: TRBV12-3/TRBV12-4
size: many
J: TRBJ2-2

CDR3: CASSERSLDTGELFF
DNA: TGTGCCAGCAGTGAACGATCCCTCGACACCGGGGAGCTGTTTTTT
length: 15
D: NA
V: TRBV2
size: few
J: TRBJ2-2

CDR3: CASCQGPINEQFF
DNA: TGTGCCAGCTGCCAGGGGCCGATCAATGAGCAGTTCTTC
length: 13
D: NA
V: TRBV7-2
size: many
J: TRBJ2-1

CDR3: CASSQVLGMNTEAFF
DNA: TGTGCCAGCAGCCAAGTACTGGGTATGAACACTGAAGCTTTCTTT
length: 15
D: NA
V: TRBV14
size: many
J: TRBJ1-1

CDR3: CSVPEGGGEQFF
DNA: TGCAGCGTTCCCGAGGGGGGCGGTGAGCAGTTCTTC
length: 12
D: NA
V: TRBV29-1
size: many
J: TRBJ2-1

CDR3: CSAIPTQGWETQYF
DNA: TGCAGTGCTATCCCCACGCAAGGTTGGGAGACCCAGTACTTC
length: 14
D: NA
V: TRBV20-1
size: few
J: TRBJ2-5

CDR3: CASSYEAGGNEQYF
DNA: TGTGCCAGCAGTTACGAAGCGGGAGGGAACGAGCAGTACTTC
length: 14
D: TRBD2
V: TRBV6-2/TRBV6-3
size: few
J: TRBJ2-7

CDR3: CASSYRTGSNQPQHF
DNA: TGTGCCAGCAGCTACAGGACAGGGTCAAATCAGCCCCAGCATTTT
length: 15
D: TRBD1
V: TRBV5-6
size: few
J: TRBJ1-5

CDR3: CASSFRGKLFEAFF
DNA: TGTGCCAGCAGCTTCAGGGGAAAGTTGTTTGAAGCTTTCTTT
length: 14
D: NA
V: TRBV5-3
size: NA
J: TRBJ1-1

CDR3: CASRPGTGVYEQYF
DNA: TGTGCCAGCAGACCAGGGACAGGGGTCTACGAGCAGTACTTC
length: 14
D: TRBD1
V: TRBV6-1
size: few
J: TRBJ2-7

CDR3: CASSYSYDGSSSVGYTF
DNA: TGTGCCAGCAGCTACTCCTACGACGGCTCTTCAAGCGTGGGCTACACCTTC
length: 17
D: NA
V: TRBV11-2
size: few
J: TRBJ1-2

CDR3: CASSPPLRLASYEQYF
DNA: TGTGCCAGCAGCCCACCCCTAAGACTAGCGAGCTACGAGCAGTACTTC
length: 16
D: TRBD2
V: TRBV7-8
size: many
J: TRBJ2-7

CDR3: CSLREGSEAFF
DNA: TGCAGCCTCCGAGAGGGTTCTGAAGCTTTCTTT
length: 11
D: NA
V: TRBV29-1
size: NA
J: TRBJ1-1

CDR3: CASSAPRAGTEAFF
DNA: TGTGCCAGCAGCGCCCCCCGTGCCGGTACTGAAGCTTTCTTT
length: 14
D: NA
V: TRBV7-9
size: many
J: TRBJ1-1

CDR3: CASKELGRMNTEAFF
DNA: TGTGCCAGCAAGGAGTTAGGACGGATGAACACTGAAGCTTTCTTT
length: 15
D: NA
V: TRBV27
size: few
J: TRBJ1-1

CDR3: CASSLQTGSAFF
DNA: TGTGCCAGCAGTCTCCAGACAGGGAGCGCTTTCTTT
length: 12
D: TRBD1
V: TRBV28
size: many
J: TRBJ1-1

CDR3: CASRSGRDTQYF
DNA: TGTGCCAGCCGGTCGGGGCGGGATACGCAGTATTTT
length: 12
D: NA
V: TRBV28
size: NA
J: TRBJ2-3

CDR3: CSVDQGKNTEAFF
DNA: TGCAGCGTTGACCAGGGGAAGAACACTGAAGCTTTCTTT
length: 13
D: NA
V: TRBV29-1
size: NA
J: TRBJ1-1

CDR3: CASSLLQGGLYNEQFF
DNA: TGTGCCAGCAGTTTATTACAGGGAGGATTGTACAATGAGCAGTTCTTC
length: 16
D: NA
V: TRBV28
size: many
J: TRBJ2-1